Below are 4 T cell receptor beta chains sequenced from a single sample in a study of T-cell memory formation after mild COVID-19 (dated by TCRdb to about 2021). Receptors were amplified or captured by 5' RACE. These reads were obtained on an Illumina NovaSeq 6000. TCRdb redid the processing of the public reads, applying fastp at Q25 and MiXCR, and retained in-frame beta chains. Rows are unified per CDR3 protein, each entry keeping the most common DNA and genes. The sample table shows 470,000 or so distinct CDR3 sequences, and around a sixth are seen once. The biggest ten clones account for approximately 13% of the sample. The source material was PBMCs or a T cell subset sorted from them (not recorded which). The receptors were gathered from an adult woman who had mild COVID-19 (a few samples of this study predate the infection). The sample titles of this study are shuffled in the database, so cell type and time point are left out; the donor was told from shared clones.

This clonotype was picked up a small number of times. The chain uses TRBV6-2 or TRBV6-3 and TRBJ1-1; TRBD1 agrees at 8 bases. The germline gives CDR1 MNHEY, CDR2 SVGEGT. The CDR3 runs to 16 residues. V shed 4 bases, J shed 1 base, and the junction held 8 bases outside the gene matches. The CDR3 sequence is CASSSPGTGPNTEAFF. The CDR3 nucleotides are TGTGCCAGCAGTTCCCCCGGGACAGGACCGAACACTGAAGCTTTCTTT.

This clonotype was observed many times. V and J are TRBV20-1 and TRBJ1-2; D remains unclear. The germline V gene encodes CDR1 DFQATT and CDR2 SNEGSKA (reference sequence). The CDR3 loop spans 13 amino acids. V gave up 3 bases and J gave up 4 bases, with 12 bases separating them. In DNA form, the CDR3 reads TGCAGTGCTAGTGGTGGGAGCAGCTATGGCTACACCTTC. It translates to CSASGGSSYGYTF.

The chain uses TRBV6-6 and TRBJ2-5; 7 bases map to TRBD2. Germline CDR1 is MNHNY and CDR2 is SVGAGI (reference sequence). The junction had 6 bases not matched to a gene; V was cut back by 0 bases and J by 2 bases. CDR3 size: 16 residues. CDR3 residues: CASSYSNPGLQETQYF. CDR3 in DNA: TGTGCCAGCAGTTACTCGAACCCGGGACTACAAGAGACCCAGTACTTC.

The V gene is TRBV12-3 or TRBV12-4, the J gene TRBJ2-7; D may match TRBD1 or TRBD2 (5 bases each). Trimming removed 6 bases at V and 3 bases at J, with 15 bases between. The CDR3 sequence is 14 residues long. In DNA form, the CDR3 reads TGTGCCAGCAGCTCCACCGGGGCCGTCTACGAGCAGTACTTC. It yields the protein CASSSTGAVYEQYF.